This TCR beta chain was obtained from a study of cytomegalovirus exposure and HLA in healthy donors. About this clone: Its antigen is as yet unknown.

The CDR3 sequence is 15 residues long. The germline V gene has CDR1 MDHEN and CDR2 SYDVKM. V lost 5 bases to trimming and J lost 0 bases, with 11 bases between them. Study-wide findings and caveats: CMV serostatus was the only immune exposure information that was available.

The PCR was carried out with 60 Vbeta primers and 13 Jbeta primers. Only in-frame clones appear in the TCRdb table, and some are missing; sequencing was by immunoSEQ multiplex PCR. The sample has 85,000 to 100,000 clones, 55% to 75% seen once. The sequence came from a man between 60 and 75 years old in good health and CMV-seronegative. Sequences were obtained from PBMCs. V is TRBV28 and J is TRBJ2-4, with D possibly being TRBD2 (6 bases). CDR3 protein: CASSLGGLAKNIQYF. The CDR3 nucleotides are TGTGCCAGCAGTCTGGGAGGTCTAGCCAAAAACATTCAGTACTTC. Full variable domain (remainder filled in from reference TRBV28 and TRBJ2-4): DVKVTQSSRYLVKRTGEKVFLECVQDMDHENMFWYRQDPGLGLRLIYFSYDVKMKEKGDIPEGYSVSREKKERFSLILESASTNQTSMYLCASSLGGLAKNIQYFGAGTRLSVL.